The TCR beta chain under discussion was sequenced for a study of vaccination and CD4 T cells after COVID-19. Across the study: Convalescent patients had positive nasal swab PCR results for SARS-CoV-2. Disease was mild in roughly nine and severe in one.

Noted time point: late sampling 161 to 241 days after vaccination in three convalescent patients. The treatment was: roughly 10-day PBMC culture with coronavirus spike peptide pools or control peptides (ViraFEST assay). Trimming cost V 7 bases and J 3 bases, with 10 bases left between them. The CDR3 has 13 residues. CDR1 is MNHNS and CDR2 is SASEGT in the germline V gene. Cultured CD4+ T-cell DNA underwent Oncomine TCR Beta short-read sequencing. Cultured CD4+ T cells were the source of extracted genomic DNA. TCRdb ran MiXCR on the PCR reads and lists one entry per CDR3 protein. Of more than 20,000 distinct CDR3 sequences listed, 41% are singletons. The table lists this clonotype with a few counts. Its antigen remains unidentified.

This chain links TRBV6-1 with TRBJ1-5, with D possibly TRBD1 on 6 matching bases. The material sequenced was CD4+ T cells from blood, cultured in vitro, taken about 7 months after SARS-CoV-2 vaccination. The TCR originated in a human donor who had recovered from COVID-19. This CDR3 reads CASKGGVNQPQHF. The DNA for the CDR3 is TGTGCCAGCAAGGGGGGTGTCAATCAGCCCCAGCATTTT.